The next 21 T cell receptor beta chains were all read from a single sample in a study of shared clonotypes between healthy human individuals. Clones were read by immunoSEQ multiplex PCR, and TCRdb kept only the in-frame ones, dropping some. In the table there are about 600,000 clones, approximately 97% of which are singletons. The sequenced sample was naive CD4+ T cells sorted from blood. Regarding subset: CD45RA+ positively selected. These receptors all come from a woman between 25 and 40 years old in good health.

The CDR3 DNA reads TGCGCCAGCAGCTTAGCCACGAGCGGGGGTCTATACAATGAGCAGTTCTTC. Protein sequence: CASSLATSGGLYNEQFF. The V gene is TRBV5-1, the J gene TRBJ2-1; 8 bases align to TRBD2. The V gene's germline CDR1 is SGHRS and CDR2 YFSETQ. CDR3 length: 17 amino acids. Losses at the gene ends were 2 bases for V and 4 bases for J; bases not matched to a gene: 11.

The CDR3 DNA sequence: TGTGCCAGCTCTTACAGGGACGAGCAGTACTTC. This translates into CASSYRDEQYF. The chain employs TRBV18 and TRBJ2-7; a possible D gene is TRBD1 (6 bases). Trimming cost V 6 bases and J 5 bases, with 8 bases left between them. Germline values: CDR1 KGHSH, CDR2 LQKENI. The CDR3 is 11 amino acids.

The chain carries TRBV29-1 and TRBJ2-1, with D unclear. CDR1 and CDR2 from the germline V gene are SQVTM and ANQGSEA. Between the trimmed V and J ends, which lost 4 bases and 6 bases, there was a span of 7 bases. The CDR3 is 11 residues long. CDR3 coding DNA: TGCAGCGTTGTCGCGACCAATGAGCAGTTCTTC. Amino acid sequence: CSVVATNEQFF.

The V call is TRBV6-1, the J call TRBJ1-5, with D perhaps TRBD1 (6 bases). The CDR3 covers 15 residues. Trimming took 10 bases from V and 2 from J, leaving 18 bases between them. The germline V gene has CDR1 MNHNS and CDR2 SASEGT. DNA of the CDR3: TGTGCCATCCTACCCTGGGCAGGGGGCAATCAGCCCCAGCATTTT. Its translation is CAILPWAGGNQPQHF.

Regarding this clone: Other DNA sequences in this specimen translate into the identical CDR3. This chain's CDR3 is CASSFNQPQHF. Written as DNA, the CDR3 is TGTGCCAGCAGTTTTAATCAGCCCCAGCATTTT. This sequence joins TRBV28 and TRBJ1-5; the D is unclear. CDR1 is MDHEN, CDR2 SYDVKM, per germline. Between the trimmed V and J ends, which lost 3 bases and 4 bases, there was a span of 1 base. This CDR3 has 11 residues.

This clone was detected only once. The rearrangement joins TRBV19 to TRBJ1-2; D is undetermined. This CDR3 is built from 13 residues. V was shortened by 9 bases and J by 1 base, with 12 bases between the two germline ends. Germline CDR1 and CDR2: LNHDA and SQIVND (reference sequence). CDR3 DNA sequence: TGTGCCAGCCTGGGCCCACTTAACTATGGCTACACCTTC. Translating it yields CASLGPLNYGYTF.

The chain joins TRBV25-1 to TRBJ2-1; 8 positions agree with TRBD1. J was trimmed by 8 bases and V by 5 bases; bases with no gene match: 5. This CDR3 is built from 13 residues. Germline V CDR1 and CDR2: MGHDK, SYGVNS. The CDR3 DNA sequence: TGTGCCAGCAGTTTCCAGGGGGCCGATGAGCAGTTCTTC. Translation: CASSFQGADEQFF.

The gene calls are TRBV27 and TRBJ2-7; tentatively, D is TRBD2 (5 bases). The V and J ends lost 2 bases and 0 bases respectively, with 17 bases between them. This CDR3 comprises 17 residues. CDR1 and CDR2 (germline): MNHEY, SMNVEV (reference sequence). CDR3 in amino acids: CASSLTARDVVSYEQYF. CDR3 DNA sequence: TGTGCCAGCAGTTTAACCGCCCGGGATGTCGTCTCCTACGAGCAGTACTTC.

V usage is TRBV6-5 and J usage is TRBJ1-2; D remains ambiguous. V dropped 0 bases and J dropped 7 bases, with 9 bases sitting between them. Germline-derived CDR1 and CDR2 are MNHEY and SVGAGI. The CDR3 loop spans 13 amino acids. CDR3 in DNA: TGTGCCAGCAGTTACTCGGGAAGACTTGGCTACACCTTC. Translating it yields CASSYSGRLGYTF.

The chain has TRBV4-1 and TRBJ2-3, with D perhaps matching TRBD1 (6 bases). V gave up 4 bases and J gave up 2 bases, with 13 bases separating them. The CDR3 has 15 amino acids. Germline CDR1 reads MGHRA; CDR2 reads YSYEKL. CDR3 sequence (DNA): TGCGCCAGCAGCCCCCGAGGACAGTTCACAGATACGCAGTATTTT. Translation: CASSPRGQFTDTQYF.

The chain has TRBV18 and TRBJ1-4; D not certain. Per the germline V gene, CDR1 is KGHSH and CDR2 is LQKENI. Trimming shortened V by 0 bases and J by 6 bases, and 11 bases separated the two germline ends. This CDR3 region has 15 residues. In nucleotides, the CDR3 is TGTGCCAGCTCACCACCAGGTTTGAAGCATGAAAAACTGTTTTTT. Residues: CASSPPGLKHEKLFF. Full variable domain (remainder filled in from reference TRBV18 and TRBJ1-4): NAGVMQNPRHLVRRRGQEARLRCSPMKGHSHVYWYRQLPEEGLKFMVYLQKENIIDESGMPKERFSAEFPKEGPSILRIQQVVRGDSAAYFCASSPPGLKHEKLFFGSGTQLSVL.

V is TRBV5-1 and J is TRBJ2-7, with TRBD1 identical over 9 bases. This CDR3 comprises 14 residues. Looked up from germline, CDR1 is SGHRS and CDR2 is YFSETQ. Trimming at V came to 9 bases and at J to 2 bases, leaving 9 bases not matched to a gene. This chain's CDR3 is CATSTGTGTYEQYF. In DNA form, the CDR3 reads TGCGCCACCTCGACCGGGACAGGGACCTACGAGCAGTACTTC. Together with reference TRBV5-1 and TRBJ2-7, the CDR3 gives the full variable domain: KAGVTQTPRYLIKTRGQQVTLSCSPISGHRSVSWYQQTPGQGLQFLFEYFSETQRNKGNFPGRFSGRQFSNSRSEMNVSTLELGDSALYLCATSTGTGTYEQYFGPGTRLTVT.

The CDR3 DNA follows: TGTGCCAGCAGGGGACAGCCAGGAAACACCATATATTTT. Residues: CASRGQPGNTIYF. The rearrangement links TRBV6-5 to TRBJ1-3; 7 positions agree with TRBD1. The germline V gene has CDR1 MNHEY and CDR2 SVGAGI. This CDR3 has 13 residues. The ends lost 6 bases at V and 4 bases at J; junction bases unmatched: 3.

The V and J genes are TRBV7-3 and TRBJ1-2, with 8 bases identical to TRBD1. Unmatched junction bases numbered 6, after V lost 4 bases and J lost 8 bases. The CDR3 contains 13 residues. In germline, CDR1 is SGHTA, CDR2 FQGTGA. This CDR3 reads CASSSQGARGYTF. The CDR3 region has the DNA TGTGCCAGCAGCTCCCAGGGGGCGCGGGGCTACACCTTC. Filled out from reference TRBV7-3 and TRBJ1-2, the complete variable domain reads GAGVSQTPSNKVTEKGKYVELRCDPISGHTALYWYRQSLGQGPEFLIYFQGTGAADDSGLPNDRFFAVRPEGSVSTLKIQRTERGDSAVYLCASSSQGARGYTFGSGTRLTVV.

This chain joins TRBV6-6 and TRBJ2-3; TRBD2 agrees at 8 bases. With V trimmed by 6 bases and J by 6 bases, 8 bases remained unmatched. Looked up from germline, CDR1 is MNHNY and CDR2 is SVGAGI (reference sequence). This CDR3 spans 14 amino acids. The CDR3 spells CASRTGGPSDTQYF. For the CDR3, the DNA is TGTGCCAGCAGGACGGGAGGGCCCTCTGATACGCAGTATTTT.

This clone has a single count. The V and J genes are TRBV4-1 and TRBJ2-7; no reliable D call. Trimming shortened V by 0 bases and J by 2 bases, and 11 bases separated the two germline ends. From germline, CDR1 is MGHRA and CDR2 YSYEKL. The CDR3 has 15 amino acids. As DNA, the CDR3 is TGCGCCAGCAGCCAAGACCCGGCGGTCGCCTACGAGCAGTACTTC. Its protein product is CASSQDPAVAYEQYF.

J is TRBJ2-5 and V is TRBV18; 11 bases match TRBD2. The CDR3 runs to 15 residues. In germline, CDR1 is KGHSH, CDR2 LQKENI. V was pared by 6 bases and J by 1 base, with 4 bases of the junction left unmatched. The CDR3 DNA sequence: TGTGCCAGCTCCCCGACTAGCGGGGCCCAAGAGACCCAGTACTTC. As protein: CASSPTSGAQETQYF.

The chain links TRBV6-5 to TRBJ2-7, with D possibly TRBD2 on 5 matching bases. CDR1 and CDR2 (germline): MNHEY, SVGAGI. The CDR3 consists of 15 residues. Trimming left V 5 bases short and J 2 bases short, with 16 bases between. The DNA for the CDR3 is TGTGCCAGCAGTCCCGCCAGTGGGAGTCCCTACGAGCAGTACTTC. As protein: CASSPASGSPYEQYF.

The chain recombines TRBV10-1 with TRBJ2-7, with TRBD2 identical over 8 bases. The germline CDR1 and CDR2 sequences are WNHNN and SYGVQD (reference sequence). The CDR3 has 16 residues. V trimming: 0 bases; J trimming: 3 bases; junction bases outside the gene matches: 7. This CDR3 is CASSESSAGGFYEQYF. The CDR3 bases are TGCGCCAGCAGTGAGTCGTCGGCGGGAGGTTTCTACGAGCAGTACTTC.

This clone was detected only a few times. The rearrangement uses TRBV28 and TRBJ1-1, with D maybe TRBD1 (6 bases). In germline, CDR1 is MDHEN, CDR2 SYDVKM. The CDR3 covers 14 residues. Trimming removed 6 bases from V and 5 bases from J, with 16 bases in between. DNA of the CDR3: TGTGCCAGCAGACCCCCACAGGGTTGGACTGAAGCTTTCTTT. Protein: CASRPPQGWTEAFF.

The rearrangement uses TRBV18 and TRBJ2-1; 12 nucleotides agree with TRBD1. V lost 2 bases to trimming and J lost 8 bases; unmatched junction nucleotides: 1. The CDR3 contains 14 residues. CDR1 is KGHSH, CDR2 LQKENI, per germline. CDR3 DNA sequence: TGTGCCAGCTCACCAGGGACAGGGGGCGATGAGCAGTTCTTC. This gives the protein CASSPGTGGDEQFF.